There are many counts of the clone carrying this T cell receptor (beta chain). The data belong to a study of regulatory T cells in long-lasting Graves disease. The time point here: persistent/refractory GD, antithyroid drugs over 5 years with positive TRAb. Preparation of the TCR library used RNA extracted from PBMCs. Construction of TCR beta libraries relied on iRepertoire HTBI primers and on Arm-PCR targeting CDR3 regions. TCRdb reanalysed the multiplex PCR reads using MiXCR and keeps one entry per CDR3 protein. The repertoire holds approximately 470,000 distinct CDR3 sequences, with more than 20% as singletons. This CDR3 comprises 13 residues. CDR1 is SNHLY, CDR2 FYNNEI, per germline. V gave up 6 bases and J gave up 7 bases; unmatched junction bases: 2.

V is TRBV2 and J is TRBJ1-4; TRBD1 aligns across 10 bases. Sample: peripheral blood mononuclear cells (PBMCs), taken when the disease was refractory, from a patient treated with antithyroid drugs. The receptor was derived from a female donor with Graves disease. The CDR3 DNA follows: TGTGCCAGCAGAAGGGACAGGGGTGAAAAACTGTTTTTT. This encodes CASRRDRGEKLFF.